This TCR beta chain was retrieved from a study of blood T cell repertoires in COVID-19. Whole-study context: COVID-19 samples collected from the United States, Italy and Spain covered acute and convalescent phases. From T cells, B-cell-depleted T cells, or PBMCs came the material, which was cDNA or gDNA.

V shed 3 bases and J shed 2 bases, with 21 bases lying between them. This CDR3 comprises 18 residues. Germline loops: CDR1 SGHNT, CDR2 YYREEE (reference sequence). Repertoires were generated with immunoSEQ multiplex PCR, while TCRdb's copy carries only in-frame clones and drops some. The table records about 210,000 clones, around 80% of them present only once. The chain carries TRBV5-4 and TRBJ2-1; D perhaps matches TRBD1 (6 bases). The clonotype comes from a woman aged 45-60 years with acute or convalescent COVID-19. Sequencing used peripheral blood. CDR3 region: CASSSKKVGGETYNEQFF. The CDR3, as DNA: TGTGCCAGCAGCTCCAAAAAGGTAGGGGGAGAGACCTACAATGAGCAGTTCTTC.